Here is one TCR beta chain with its context. Its antigen is unknown. This entry is derived from a study of cytomegalovirus exposure and HLA in healthy donors. Across the study: Of roughly 360 genotyped donors, roughly 81% grouped in the Caucasian-associated ancestry cluster.

Study results and limitations: Most TCRs appeared rarely, but some public TCRs recurred in many donors. Across HLA loci, a later analysis found differing TCR association rates, with DRB1 most and HLA-C fewest. Altogether, 150 or so TCR beta chains were recorded as cytomegalovirus-associated.

The study ran its PCR with 60 Vbeta and 13 Jbeta primers. The table came from immunoSEQ multiplex PCR; TCRdb's copy has only in-frame clones and leaves some out. Among around 100,000 clones, 81% were seen once, and the ten largest hold 4.2%. The CDR3 is 17 residues long. The V gene's germline CDR1 is LNHNV and CDR2 YYDKDF (reference sequence). Trimming took 2 bases from V and 5 from J, leaving 19 bases between them. Sample: PBMCs. The V gene is TRBV15, the J gene TRBJ2-1; D is possibly TRBD1 (6 bases). This TCR was sampled from a woman aged 70 to 79 in good health and CMV-seropositive. CDR3 in DNA: TGTGCCACCAGCAGACGATCCGGGACAACCCTAGACAATGAGCAGTTCTTC. As protein: CATSRRSGTTLDNEQFF.